The 22 T cell receptor beta chains below all came from one sample that was sequenced in a study of cytomegalovirus exposure and HLA in healthy donors. PCR amplification relied on 60 Vbeta primers (plus 13 Jbeta primers). Data came from immunoSEQ multiplex PCR; TCRdb stores just in-frame clones and leaves some out. The sample shows 100,000 to 150,000 clones, 80% of them seen only once. The sample was PBMCs. The receptors come from a man aged 30 to 45 in good health and CMV-seronegative.

This chain uses TRBV2 with TRBJ1-5; unclear D gene. Germline CDR1 reads SNHLY; CDR2 reads FYNNEI. V shed 6 bases and J shed 11 bases, with 20 bases lying between them. This CDR3 comprises 14 residues. The CDR3 sequence: CASRGTQPARAQHF. CDR3 nucleotide sequence: TGTGCCAGCAGGGGAACACAGCCCGCGCGGGCCCAGCATTTT.

The chain employs TRBV27 and TRBJ2-1, with 10 bases identical to TRBD1. Germline V gives CDR1 MNHEY, CDR2 SMNVEV (reference sequence). The CDR3 covers 15 residues. J lost 8 bases, V lost 0 bases, and 4 bases had no gene match. Here the CDR3 DNA reads TGTGCCAGCAGTTTATCGGGACAGGGGTCCGATGAGCAGTTCTTC. It translates to CASSLSGQGSDEQFF.

The V call is TRBV5-6, the J call TRBJ2-2; 8 bases are shared with TRBD1. The CDR3 is made up of 16 amino acids. V lost 4 bases to trimming and J lost 7 bases; unmatched junction nucleotides: 12. Germline assignment: CDR1 SGHDT and CDR2 YYEEEE. For the CDR3, the DNA is TGTGCCAGCAGCAGAAGCGGACAGGGTAGTGACGGGGAGCTGTTTTTT. Its translation is CASSRSGQGSDGELFF.

CDR3 sequence reads: CASKLAGATYEQYF. The DNA of the CDR3 is TGTGCCAGTAAACTAGCGGGAGCCACCTACGAGCAGTACTTC. The V call is TRBV27, the J call TRBJ2-7; TRBD2 matches 11 bases. Per germline, CDR1 MNHEY and CDR2 SMNVEV (reference sequence). J lost 2 bases, V lost 9 bases, and 6 bases had no gene match. This CDR3 region has 14 residues.

The rearrangement uses TRBV30 and TRBJ2-7; a possible D gene is TRBD2 (6 bases). This CDR3 contains 14 residues. Trimming pared 2 bases from V and 3 bases from J, leaving 14 bases between. Germline CDR1 is GTSNPN and CDR2 is SVGIG (reference sequence). Here the CDR3 reads CAWSIGGVGYEQYF. In DNA form, the CDR3 reads TGTGCCTGGAGTATCGGGGGAGTAGGCTACGAGCAGTACTTC.

The V gene is TRBV29-1, the J gene TRBJ1-2; D is uncertain. Germline V gene lookup returns CDR1 SQVTM and CDR2 ANQGSEA. CDR3 length: 13 amino acids. The V end lost 2 bases, the J end lost 3 bases, and 10 bases lay between the germline ends. CDR3 in DNA: TGCAGCGTTGAAAGCGCTGAGGACTATGGCTACACCTTC. This translates into CSVESAEDYGYTF. Full variable domain (remainder filled in from reference TRBV29-1 and TRBJ1-2): SAVISQKPSRDICQRGTSLTIQCQVDSQVTMMFWYRQQPGQSLTLIATANQGSEATYESGFVIDKFPISRPNLTFSTLTVSNMSPEDSSIYLCSVESAEDYGYTFGSGTRLTVV.

The rearrangement joins TRBV28 to TRBJ2-7, with D uncertain. This CDR3 has 11 amino acids. Germline CDR1 is MDHEN and CDR2 is SYDVKM. V was shortened by 3 bases and J by 6 bases, with 6 bases between the two germline ends. In DNA, the CDR3 is TGTGCCAGCAGTTTGAGTCGCGAGCAGTACTTC. The encoded protein is CASSLSREQYF.

The CDR3 is CASTPDLTRNYEQYF. The DNA for the CDR3 is TGTGCCAGCACCCCGGACCTTACTAGGAACTACGAGCAGTACTTC. The chain combines TRBV5-4 with TRBJ2-7; D may be TRBD2 (5 bases). The germline V and J ends were trimmed by 6 bases and 3 bases, with 19 bases remaining between them. CDR3 length: 15 residues. CDR1 and CDR2 (germline): SGHNT, YYREEE (reference sequence).

The rearrangement joins TRBV5-1 to TRBJ2-7; a weak D match, TRBD2 (6 bases). The V end was cut by 2 bases, the J end by 4 bases, with 19 bases between. The CDR3 runs to 16 residues. Germline V gives CDR1 SGHRS, CDR2 YFSETQ. For the CDR3, the DNA is TGCGCCAGCAGCTTATTCACCGGGACTGCCGTGTACGAGCAGTACTTC. Its translation: CASSLFTGTAVYEQYF.

This clone was seen a single time. This rearrangement joins TRBV11-3 to TRBJ2-1, with 13 bases fitting TRBD2. Germline lookup yields CDR1 SGHNT and CDR2 YENEEA. Trimming took 5 bases from V and 10 from J; bases not matched to a gene: 5. The CDR3 is 14 residues long. The CDR3 DNA is TGTGCCAGCAGCCCAGGACTAGCGGGGGTCGAGCAGTTCTTC. Its protein product is CASSPGLAGVEQFF.

The chain employs TRBV5-1 and TRBJ1-2; D ambiguous. The CDR3 totals 15 residues. Germline-derived CDR1 and CDR2 are SGHRS and YFSETQ. With 0 bases removed from V and 6 bases from J, the gap between germline ends came to 15 bases. The CDR3 coding sequence is TGCGCCAGCAGCTTGGCCAGCCCCAGTGGGCATGGCTACACCTTC. This codes for CASSLASPSGHGYTF. Full variable domain (missing parts from reference TRBV5-1 and TRBJ1-2): KAGVTQTPRYLIKTRGQQVTLSCSPISGHRSVSWYQQTPGQGLQFLFEYFSETQRNKGNFPGRFSGRQFSNSRSEMNVSTLELGDSALYLCASSLASPSGHGYTFGSGTRLTVV.

The chain combines TRBV10-3 with TRBJ2-1, with 9 bases matching TRBD2. Unmatched junction bases numbered 7, after V lost 9 bases and J lost 7 bases. This CDR3 has 13 residues. CDR1 ENHRY and CDR2 SYGVKD come from the germline V gene. The CDR3 sequence: CAIGTSLWNEQFF. CDR3 nucleotides: TGTGCCATAGGGACTAGCTTGTGGAATGAGCAGTTCTTC.

The chain recombines TRBV9 with TRBJ1-1, with a possible D match to TRBD1 (5 bases). The CDR3 extends over 14 amino acids. Germline loops: CDR1 SGDLS, CDR2 YYNGEE. The V and J ends lost 0 bases and 3 bases respectively, with 9 bases between them. As DNA, the CDR3 is TGTGCCAGCAGCGTAGTCAGGGATGACACTGAAGCTTTCTTT. Its translation is CASSVVRDDTEAFF.

This chain uses TRBV7-9 with TRBJ1-1; 8 bases match TRBD1. V shed 5 bases, J shed 4 bases, and the junction held 9 bases outside the gene matches. Germline V gives CDR1 SEHNR, CDR2 FQNEAQ (reference sequence). This CDR3 has 15 residues. CDR3 DNA sequence: TGTGCCAGCAGCCCGGGACAGGAAGGAAGCACTGAAGCTTTCTTT. Its translation: CASSPGQEGSTEAFF.

V is TRBV9 and J is TRBJ2-7; D is perhaps TRBD2 (6 bases). The CDR3 is made up of 15 amino acids. Germline CDR1 and CDR2: SGDLS and YYNGEE. The V end was cut by 4 bases, the J end by 5 bases, with 19 bases between. CDR3 sequence reads: CASSPRWGGTDEQYF. The CDR3 DNA reads TGTGCCAGCAGCCCCAGGTGGGGCGGGACGGACGAGCAGTACTTC.

The chain is built from TRBV4-1 and TRBJ1-4; 7 nucleotides match TRBD1. This CDR3 is 16 amino acids long. V lost 0 bases, J lost 5 bases, and 6 bases stayed unmatched. The germline V gene has CDR1 MGHRA and CDR2 YSYEKL. CDR3 sequence reads: CASSQEPGQRNEKLFF. DNA of the CDR3: TGCGCCAGCAGCCAAGAGCCGGGACAGAGAAATGAAAAACTGTTTTTT.

This chain connects TRBV2 to TRBJ2-1, with D hard to call. CDR3 length: 17 amino acids. Trimming took 4 bases from V and 3 from J, leaving 19 bases between them. CDR1 SNHLY and CDR2 FYNNEI come from the germline V gene. The CDR3 DNA is TGTGCCAGCAGTGTTGAGTCTTACAGTGATTACTACAATGAGCAGTTCTTC. Residues: CASSVESYSDYYNEQFF.

The sample holds a few counts of this clone. V and J are TRBV6-6 and TRBJ2-3; 9 nucleotides line up with TRBD1. Germline values: CDR1 MNHNY, CDR2 SVGAGI (reference sequence). The CDR3 spans 15 residues. V lost 2 bases and J lost 1; bases outside the gene matches: 1. Here the CDR3 reads CASSYTGGGTDTQYF. The DNA of the CDR3 is TGTGCCAGCAGTTACACAGGGGGCGGCACAGATACGCAGTATTTT.

The chain is built from TRBV28 and TRBJ1-4; 9 nucleotides line up with TRBD1. Germline CDR1 and CDR2: MDHEN and SYDVKM. The V segment lost 6 bases and the J segment 8 bases; nucleotides outside the gene matches: 13. The CDR3 is 16 residues long. The CDR3 DNA reads TGTGCCAGCAGCCATACCTCCGGGACAGGGAGGGAAAAACTGTTTTTT. Translating it yields CASSHTSGTGREKLFF.

The rearrangement uses TRBV5-1 and TRBJ2-7; 8 bases fit TRBD2. This CDR3 is 17 amino acids long. Trimming took 0 bases from V and 7 from J; bases not matched to a gene: 15. Germline assignment: CDR1 SGHRS and CDR2 YFSETQ. CDR3 bases: TGCGCCAGCAGCTTGGACGAGAATAGCGGGATAACGGGGGAGCAGTACTTC. This gives the protein CASSLDENSGITGEQYF.

The chain is built from TRBV9 and TRBJ2-7; no firm D call. V lost 4 bases to trimming and J lost 0 bases, with 14 bases between them. This CDR3 region has 15 residues. The germline gives CDR1 SGDLS, CDR2 YYNGEE. The CDR3 coding sequence is TGTGCCAGCAGCCCATCGTCTGGCCGCTCCTACGAGCAGTACTTC. Translating gives CASSPSSGRSYEQYF.

The rearrangement joins TRBV19 to TRBJ2-5; 10 bases map to TRBD1. The CDR3 extends over 16 amino acids. V shed 4 bases, J shed 5 bases, and the junction held 10 bases outside the gene matches. Germline CDR1 LNHDA, CDR2 SQIVND (reference sequence). The CDR3, as DNA: TGTGCCAGTAGTAGATGGTGGGGACAGGGGTGGGAGACCCAGTACTTC. It is translated as CASSRWWGQGWETQYF.